Listed here are 16 T cell receptor beta chains from one sample, sequenced in a study of shared clonotypes between healthy human individuals (dated by TCRdb to 2019 to 2021). Library construction relied on the immunoSEQ multiplex PCR assay. What TCRdb holds here is the immuneACCESS table cut down to in-frame rearrangements. Part of the clones is not present; checked against another copy, under half of the missing clones reflect an unresolved V gene, and the others are unexplained. This sample is represented by just over 2,000,000 clones; around 95% of them were singletons. In total, the top ten clones hold about 0.13% of the sample. The material sequenced was naive CD4+ T cells sorted from blood. The intended sense of this specimen's cell subset or site label: CD45RA+ positively selected. These receptors were obtained from a man aged 18 to 29 in good health.

V is TRBV5-5 and J is TRBJ1-6; a possible D gene is TRBD1 (5 bases). Germline assignment: CDR1 SGHKS and CDR2 YYEKEE (reference sequence). V lost 2 bases to trimming and J lost 4 bases, with 10 bases between them. There are 15 residues in the CDR3. The CDR3 sequence is CASSLRGAYNSPLHF. The CDR3 DNA sequence: TGTGCCAGCAGCTTAAGGGGAGCATATAATTCACCCCTCCACTTT.

The chain recombines TRBV5-4 with TRBJ2-1; 10 bases map to TRBD2. CDR1 SGHNT and CDR2 YYREEE come from the germline V gene (reference sequence). The junction had 9 bases not matched to a gene; V was cut back by 0 bases and J by 9 bases. This CDR3 comprises 16 residues. In nucleotides, the CDR3 is TGTGCCAGCAGCTTGGGAGTAGCGGGGGGCCAAGGTGAGCAGTTCTTC. Its translation is CASSLGVAGGQGEQFF.

The chain recombines TRBV27 with TRBJ1-1; a possible D gene is TRBD1 (5 bases). V gave up 8 bases and J gave up 10 bases, with 23 bases separating them. The V gene's germline CDR1 is MNHEY and CDR2 SMNVEV (reference sequence). The CDR3 extends over 14 amino acids. The CDR3 here is CASGGFLGKDRAFF. Here the CDR3 DNA reads TGTGCCAGCGGGGGTTTCCTTGGGAAAGACCGAGCTTTCTTT.

V and J are TRBV30 and TRBJ1-2, with 9 bases that match TRBD1. The CDR3 is 12 amino acids. With 4 bases clipped from V and 10 bases from J, the junction kept 7 bases outside the gene matches. Germline V gives CDR1 GTSNPN, CDR2 SVGIG (reference sequence). The CDR3 loop reads CAWNWDRDTYTF. The CDR3 nucleotides read TGTGCCTGGAATTGGGACAGGGACACCTACACCTTC.

This clone was detected ten times or more. The chain's CDR3 is CASSWADSSGANVLTF. The CDR3 DNA is TGTGCCAGCTCGTGGGCAGACAGCTCTGGGGCCAACGTCCTGACTTTC. The chain is built from TRBV18 and TRBJ2-6, with D perhaps matching TRBD1 (5 bases). The germline CDR1 and CDR2 sequences are KGHSH and LQKENI. V lost 6 bases and J lost 0, with 12 bases in between. This CDR3 has 16 residues.

The DNA of the CDR3 is TGTGCCACCAGCAGAGGCGGGGGTGAATGGGCCCAGCATTTT. This encodes CATSRGGGEWAQHF. The rearrangement uses TRBV15 and TRBJ1-5; possible D gene TRBD1, 5 bases. Germline V gene sequence: CDR1 LNHNV, CDR2 YYDKDF (reference sequence). The CDR3 is 14 amino acids. V shed 1 base and J shed 11 bases, with 15 bases lying between them.

The chain joins TRBV10-3 to TRBJ1-3; a weak D match, TRBD1 (6 bases). The length of the CDR3 is 12 residues. Germline V CDR1 and CDR2: ENHRY, SYGVKD. Trimming pared 9 bases from V and 4 bases from J, leaving 10 bases between. CDR3 sequence reads: CAIRTAGNTIYF. CDR3 nucleotides: TGTGCCATACGGACAGCGGGAAACACCATATATTTT.

The rearrangement links TRBV30 to TRBJ1-6, with D possibly matching TRBD1 (6 bases). The CDR3 extends over 15 amino acids. CDR1 and CDR2 from the germline V gene are GTSNPN and SVGIG (reference sequence). Trimming stripped 4 bases from V and 6 bases from J, with 16 bases between. The CDR3, as DNA: TGTGCCTGGACAAATTCGTGGGGGGCTAATTCACCCCTCCACTTT. This gives the protein CAWTNSWGANSPLHF.

Worth noting for this clone: This specimen includes other DNA sequences encoding the same CDR3. V and J are TRBV7-2 and TRBJ2-7, with TRBD2 matching 7 bases. V gave up 4 bases and J gave up 2 bases; unmatched junction bases: 2. The CDR3 covers 13 residues. Germline V gives CDR1 SGHTA, CDR2 FQGNSA. This CDR3 reads CASSSGTTYEQYF. The CDR3 DNA sequence: TGTGCCAGCAGCTCCGGGACTACCTACGAGCAGTACTTC.

The chain carries TRBV6-5 and TRBJ2-5, with D maybe TRBD1 (6 bases). CDR3 size: 15 residues. The V and J ends lost 6 bases and 12 bases respectively, with 26 bases between them. The V gene's germline CDR1 is MNHEY and CDR2 SVGAGI. The CDR3 protein is CASSPKGAGVSSKYF. DNA for the CDR3: TGTGCCAGCAGCCCGAAAGGGGCAGGGGTGAGCTCCAAGTACTTC.

The genes are TRBV5-1 and TRBJ2-5; 8 bases line up with TRBD2. This CDR3 is 15 amino acids long. Germline V gene lookup returns CDR1 SGHRS and CDR2 YFSETQ. The junction had 2 bases not matched to a gene; V was cut back by 0 bases and J by 1 base. The CDR3 DNA is TGCGCCAGCAGCTTGGGAGGGACTAGCCAAGAGACCCAGTACTTC. This codes for CASSLGGTSQETQYF.

To note about this clone: Other DNA sequences within the sample encode an identical CDR3. The chain couples TRBV6-5 to TRBJ1-5; possible D gene TRBD1, 6 bases. The CDR3 has 15 residues. Per the germline V gene, CDR1 is MNHEY and CDR2 is SVGAGI. V was clipped by 0 bases and J by 3 bases, with 9 bases between them. The CDR3 is CASSYSTGSNQPQHF. The CDR3 nucleotides read TGTGCCAGCAGTTACTCTACAGGGTCCAATCAGCCCCAGCATTTT.

The chain employs TRBV28 and TRBJ2-5; D is undetermined. The CDR3 is 12 amino acids. With 6 bases removed from V and 0 bases from J, the gap between germline ends came to 5 bases. From germline, CDR1 is MDHEN and CDR2 SYDVKM. Here the CDR3 DNA reads TGTGCCAGCAGGAAGGACCAAGAGACCCAGTACTTC. Protein: CASRKDQETQYF.

The chain uses TRBV25-1 and TRBJ1-1, with no clear D. Trimming removed 2 bases from V and 0 bases from J, with 13 bases in between. Germline CDR1 and CDR2: MGHDK and SYGVNS. The CDR3 runs 16 residues. For the CDR3, the DNA is TGTGCCAGCAGTGAACCTGAAAAGGACGTGAACACTGAAGCTTTCTTT. This encodes CASSEPEKDVNTEAFF.

This rearrangement joins TRBV6-5 to TRBJ2-7; no definite D call. V gave up 2 bases and J gave up 2 bases, with 7 bases separating them. The CDR3 is made up of 13 amino acids. Germline CDR1 and CDR2: MNHEY and SVGAGI. The CDR3 sequence: CASSYPTTYEQYF. DNA for the CDR3: TGTGCCAGCAGTTACCCCACTACCTACGAGCAGTACTTC.

V and J are TRBV19 and TRBJ1-5; D perhaps matches TRBD1 (5 bases). CDR1 LNHDA and CDR2 SQIVND come from the germline V gene (reference sequence). The CDR3 has 14 amino acids. V dropped 3 bases and J dropped 3 bases, with 9 bases sitting between them. DNA of the CDR3: TGTGCCAGTAGTATTGCAGGGTACAATCAGCCCCAGCATTTT. Its protein is CASSIAGYNQPQHF.